The rows below give T cell receptor beta chains drawn from one sample of a study of PD-1 blockade in classical Hodgkin lymphoma. Sequencing was performed with immunoSEQ multiplex PCR; in TCRdb, only in-frame clones are kept and a portion is missing. The sample records about 110,000 clones, roughly nine tenths being singletons. Source: peripheral blood mononuclear cells (PBMCs), taken before the second cycle of nivolumab. The origin of the receptors is a human donor with classical Hodgkin lymphoma. Each CDR3 is given with its conserved first and last residue. D genes are given only for firm matches. Where a row states a size, it is once, few, many or the class of an expanded clone; other rows omit it.

TRBD2	TRBV19	.	TRBJ2-3	TGTGCCAGCAGGGGACTAGCGGGGATTAATACGCAGTATTTT	CASRGLAGINTQYF
.	TRBV28	.	TRBJ1-1	TGTGCCAGTTGTGGGGGGCTATTAACTGAAGCTTTCTTT	CASCGGLLTEAFF
.	TRBV6-1	.	TRBJ2-3	TGTGCCAGCAGTGAAGCATTTAGGGCTAGCGCAAGTGGGAATACGCAGTATTTT	CASSEAFRASASGNTQYF
.	TRBV19	.	TRBJ2-3	TGTGCCAGTACCGCCCGCAACTTCCGCACAGATACGCAGTATTTT	CASTARNFRTDTQYF
TRBD2	TRBV5-7	.	TRBJ2-1	TGTGCCAGCAGCTTTTGGGGGGGGAGCTCCTACAATGAGCAGTTCTTC	CASSFWGGSSYNEQFF
.	TRBV2	many	TRBJ2-2	TGTGCCAGCAGGGCAGGGACGAACACCGGGGAGCTGTTTTTT	CASRAGTNTGELFF
.	TRBV10-1	.	TRBJ2-7	TGCGCCAGCAGTGAGTCGATCGGACAGAGTAAGCAGTACTTC	CASSESIGQSKQYF
TRBD2	TRBV11-3	.	TRBJ2-3	TGTGCCAGCAGCCCCGGACTAGCGCTGGGAGATACGCAGTATTTT	CASSPGLALGDTQYF
.	TRBV4-1	.	TRBJ2-1	TGCGCCAGCAGCCAAGCTGATGGGGGGCTGGGCTCCTACAATGAGCAGTTCTTC	CASSQADGGLGSYNEQFF
.	TRBV10-3	.	TRBJ2-5	TGTGCCTCCCGGGTCTCATCCGGAGAGACCCAGTACTTC	CASRVSSGETQYF
.	TRBV5-1	.	TRBJ1-2	TGCGCCAGCAGCTTGGGGACAGACTATGGCTACACCTTC	CASSLGTDYGYTF
.	TRBV28	once	TRBJ1-1	TGTGCCAGCAGGGCCATAGTGATAAATAGGGAAGCTTTCTTT	CASRAIVINREAFF
.	TRBV2	.	TRBJ1-1	TGTGCCAGCATGAGTGCCAGGAAAGACACTGAAGCTTTCTTT	CASMSARKDTEAFF
TRBD1	TRBV5-4	.	TRBJ1-2	TGTGCCAGCAGCTTTGCCCGGGACAGGGGGGGCTACACCTTC	CASSFARDRGGYTF
TRBD2	TRBV19	.	TRBJ2-7	TGTGCCAGTAGTATCGGGAGGGTCCCCTACGAGCAGTACTTC	CASSIGRVPYEQYF
.	TRBV19	.	TRBJ1-1	TGTGCCAGTAGTCCACGGAGGGGGGGCGAGTTTTGGACTGAAGCTTTCTTT	CASSPRRGGEFWTEAFF
.	TRBV5-1	.	TRBJ1-3	TGCGCCAGCAGCTTGGCCGGCAACACCATATATTTT	CASSLAGNTIYF
TRBD2	TRBV5-1	.	TRBJ2-1	TGCGCCAGCAGCCCGGGCGGGGGGCAGGGTGGCCCTAGCTCCTACAATGAGCAGTTCTTC	CASSPGGGQGGPSSYNEQFF
.	TRBV10-3	.	TRBJ2-2	TGTGCCATCAGTGACAGTCAGGGCTGGAGCACCGGGGAGCTGTTTTTT	CAISDSQGWSTGELFF
.	TRBV11-1	once	TRBJ1-4	TGTGCCAGCAGCCCGAGGGACCGCGGTCCTGATGAAAAACTGTTTTTT	CASSPRDRGPDEKLFF
.	TRBV25-1	.	TRBJ1-3	TGTGCCAGCAGTCCAGTCGGTACTGGAAACACCATATATTTT	CASSPVGTGNTIYF
.	TRBV19	.	TRBJ1-1	TGTGCCAGTAGTATTAGGAGTCGCAACACTGAAGCTTTCTTT	CASSIRSRNTEAFF
.	TRBV11-3	.	TRBJ2-2	TGTGCCAGCAGCTTAGCGGTGACCGGGACTCACAACACCGGGGAGCTGTTTTTT	CASSLAVTGTHNTGELFF
TRBD1	TRBV7-9	.	TRBJ1-1	TGTGCCAGCAGCTCCCGACAGGGGGACACTGAAGCTTTCTTT	CASSSRQGDTEAFF
.	TRBV7-2	.	TRBJ2-1	TGTGCCAGCAGCTTAGCCCCGGGGGGCGGGTTAAATGAGCAGTTCTTC	CASSLAPGGGLNEQFF
.	TRBV6-5	once	TRBJ1-1	TGTGCCAGCAGTTACGCGGAAGGAGGTAACACTGAAGCTTTCTTT	CASSYAEGGNTEAFF
.	TRBV28	.	TRBJ2-7	TGTGCCAGCAGTAGCGGAAGTCTCTCCTACGAGCAGTACTTC	CASSSGSLSYEQYF
.	TRBV7-6	.	TRBJ2-1	TGTGCCAGCAGCTTATTTTTAGCGGGACAGTCCAATGAGCAGTTCTTC	CASSLFLAGQSNEQFF
.	TRBV6-4	.	TRBJ2-2	TGTGCCAGCAGTGAAAAAGGGCAGGGCGACACCGGGGAGCTGTTTTTT	CASSEKGQGDTGELFF
.	TRBV5-6	.	TRBJ1-1	TGTGCCAGCAGCTTGTTCCTGGGGGAACTCATGAACACTGAAGCTTTCTTT	CASSLFLGELMNTEAFF
TRBD2	TRBV11-3	.	TRBJ2-2	TGTGCCAGCAGCTTAGTTGCGGGAGTTAACACCGGGGAGCTGTTTTTT	CASSLVAGVNTGELFF
.	TRBV6-5	.	TRBJ2-2	TGTGCCAGCAGGATGAGGGCCGGGGAGCTGTTTTTT	CASRMRAGELFF
.	TRBV5-1	.	TRBJ2-7	TGCGCCAGCAGCTTGGTTATCGGCCTAGCAACCTACGAGCAGTACTTC	CASSLVIGLATYEQYF
.	TRBV9	.	TRBJ1-1	TGTGCCAGCAGCGTAGAAGGAGGGGGCACTGAAGCTTTCTTT	CASSVEGGGTEAFF
.	TRBV5-4	.	TRBJ1-1	TGTGCCAGCAGGGCAGGGGTTGACACTGAAGCTTTCTTT	CASRAGVDTEAFF
TRBD1	TRBV29-1	.	TRBJ1-2	TGCAGCGTGCGATCCCTCGACAGGGACGCCTATGGCTACACCTTC	CSVRSLDRDAYGYTF
.	TRBV7-9	.	TRBJ2-1	TGTGCCAGCAGCTCAGGGCTATCCCCCAATGAGCAGTTCTTC	CASSSGLSPNEQFF
.	TRBV14	once	TRBJ2-7	TGTGCCAGCAGCGATCCACCTTCCTACGAGCAGTACTTC	CASSDPPSYEQYF
.	TRBV19	.	TRBJ2-1	TGTGCCAGTACCGAGGTAGCAGATGCCTACAATGAGCAGTTCTTC	CASTEVADAYNEQFF
TRBD1	TRBV6-6	once	TRBJ1-1	TGTGCCAGCAGTTCTAGGACAGGGGTGAACACTGAAGCTTTCTTT	CASSSRTGVNTEAFF
TRBD2	TRBV30	.	TRBJ2-7	TGTGCCTGGAGGGGCTGGACTAGCGAATCCTACGAGCAGTACTTC	CAWRGWTSESYEQYF
.	TRBV5-8	.	TRBJ1-5	TGTGCCAGCAGCTTGGTACAGGGTGGAAATCAGCCCCAGCATTTT	CASSLVQGGNQPQHF
TRBD1	TRBV5-1	.	TRBJ1-1	TGCGCCAGCAGCTACGGACAGGGCGAAGCTTTCTTT	CASSYGQGEAFF
TRBD2	TRBV20-1	.	TRBJ2-1	TGCAGTGCCCGGGGGGGTGAGCAGTTCTTC	CSARGGEQFF
TRBD2	TRBV5-5	.	TRBJ2-1	TGTGCCAGCAGCTCATGGGCTAGCGGGAGGTCCTGGAATGAGCAGTTCTTC	CASSSWASGRSWNEQFF
.	TRBV7-9	once	TRBJ1-2	TGTGCCAGCAGTCTCGGGATGCAAAATGGCTACACCTTC	CASSLGMQNGYTF
.	TRBV11-3	.	TRBJ2-5	TGTGCCAGCAGCTTATTTGGGGGCGCGGAGACCCAGTACTTC	CASSLFGGAETQYF
.	TRBV4-1	once	TRBJ2-3	TGCGCCAGCAGCCAAGATAGGGTCAGACCATCTAGCACAGATACGCAGTATTTT	CASSQDRVRPSSTDTQYF
.	TRBV4-3	.	TRBJ2-5	TGCGCCAGCAGCCCCGGGAAGGGGGGAGGGCCTTGGGAGACCCAGTACTTC	CASSPGKGGGPWETQYF
.	TRBV18	.	TRBJ2-7	TGTGCCAGCTCTCCCCGAGTCAGCGACTACCAGTACTTC	CASSPRVSDYQYF
.	TRBV9	.	TRBJ2-2	TGTGCCAGCAGCGGTAACACCGGGGAGCTGTTTTTT	CASSGNTGELFF
.	TRBV5-1	.	TRBJ2-7	TGCGCCAGCAGGGTTGGGGCGGGAAAGACCTACGAGCAGTACTTC	CASRVGAGKTYEQYF
.	TRBV11-2	.	TRBJ1-2	TGTGCCAGCAGCGGCCGAGGCAGGGGAAAGGCCTATGGCTACACCTTC	CASSGRGRGKAYGYTF
TRBD2	TRBV9	.	TRBJ2-5	TGTGCCAGCAGCACCAGACTAGCGGGAGGGCCGAGAGAGACCCAGTACTTC	CASSTRLAGGPRETQYF
.	TRBV10-2	few	TRBJ2-7	TGCGCCAGCAGGGGACTCTCCTACGAGCAGTACTTC	CASRGLSYEQYF
.	TRBV29-1	.	TRBJ1-2	TGCAGCGTTGCCTATGGCTACACCTTC	CSVAYGYTF
.	TRBV6-5	.	TRBJ1-2	TGTGCCAGCAGTCCCGAGGGGGTGAGGAGGGGAGGCTACACCTTC	CASSPEGVRRGGYTF
TRBD1	TRBV7-6	.	TRBJ1-4	TGTGCCAGCAGCTTAGACAGGACAGGGGCTGAAAAACTGTTTTTT	CASSLDRTGAEKLFF
.	TRBV7-2	.	TRBJ1-2	TGTGCCAGCAGCCTAGAGGGACTCCCCAACTATGGCTACACCTTC	CASSLEGLPNYGYTF
.	TRBV7-9	.	TRBJ2-7	TGTGCCAGCAGCCCCCCTCCTAAAGAGCAGTACTTC	CASSPPPKEQYF